The clone carrying this T cell receptor beta chain was counted only a few times. The data derive from a study of technical replicates of blood from several donors. Some clones are missing from TCRdb's copy, which holds only in-frame ones; the method was immunoSEQ multiplex PCR. The table records about 49,000 clones, about 90% of them present only once. CDR1 and CDR2 (germline): GTSNPN, SVGIG (reference sequence). This CDR3 has 14 amino acids. Trimming left V 2 bases short and J 4 bases short, with 14 bases between. Sequenced sample: PBMCs. The rearrangement links TRBV30 to TRBJ1-2, with D possibly TRBD1 on 5 matching bases. This clonotype originated in a human donor in good health. Some clones in this sample may be carry-over from other donors' samples. CDR3 nucleotides: TGTGCCTGGAGTCCCGGGGGGACCATCTATGGCTACACCTTC. Its translation: CAWSPGGTIYGYTF.